These 12 T cell receptor beta chains share one sample of origin, sequenced in a study of cytomegalovirus exposure and HLA in healthy donors. Researchers ran the PCR with 60 Vbeta and 13 Jbeta primers. Sequencing used immunoSEQ multiplex PCR; TCRdb keeps in-frame clones, though not all of them. Seen here are under 150,000 clones, roughly three quarters observed once, and the top ten hold 3.5% to 5%. The source material was PBMCs. All receptors come from a man aged 60-69 years in good health and CMV-seronegative.

This chain connects TRBV10-1 to TRBJ2-1; TRBD2 matches at 11 bases. V dropped 6 bases and J dropped 0; count of bases not matched to a gene: 16. The CDR3 sequence is 20 residues long. The germline V gene encodes CDR1 WNHNN and CDR2 SYGVQD (reference sequence). CDR3 coding DNA: TGCGCCAGCAGGTCTCCCCCGACTAGCGGGACCTACAGCTCCTACAATGAGCAGTTCTTC. The encoded protein is CASRSPPTSGTYSSYNEQFF.

V usage is TRBV18 and J usage is TRBJ2-1; 11 positions match TRBD2. Trimming at V came to 3 bases and at J to 7 bases, leaving 5 bases not matched to a gene. Looked up from germline, CDR1 is KGHSH and CDR2 is LQKENI. The CDR3 is 15 amino acids. The CDR3 is CASSPGTSGTNEQFF. The CDR3 nucleotides read TGTGCCAGCTCACCGGGGACTAGCGGAACTAATGAGCAGTTCTTC. The complete variable domain, with remaining parts taken from reference TRBV18 and TRBJ2-1, reads NAGVMQNPRHLVRRRGQEARLRCSPMKGHSHVYWYRQLPEEGLKFMVYLQKENIIDESGMPKERFSAEFPKEGPSILRIQQVVRGDSAAYFCASSPGTSGTNEQFFGPGTRLTVL.

The chain couples TRBV2 to TRBJ2-3; TRBD2 matches 8 bases. The CDR3 is 14 residues long. Trimming took 3 bases from V and 5 from J; bases not matched to a gene: 4. Germline V gives CDR1 SNHLY, CDR2 FYNNEI. Written as DNA, the CDR3 is TGTGCCAGCAGTGAGGGGACTAGAGGAGATACGCAGTATTTT. Its translation is CASSEGTRGDTQYF.

The chain carries TRBV5-1 and TRBJ2-1, with 8 bases fitting TRBD2. Germline loops: CDR1 SGHRS, CDR2 YFSETQ. The CDR3 is made up of 15 amino acids. The trim removed 0 bases at V and 6 bases at J, leaving 5 bases unmatched. CDR3 DNA sequence: TGCGCCAGCAGCTTGGCGAGCGGGAGTCGCAATGAGCAGTTCTTC. This gives the protein CASSLASGSRNEQFF.

The chain employs TRBV12-5 and TRBJ2-3; 7 bases are a match to TRBD1. The germline V gene encodes CDR1 LGHNT and CDR2 FRNRAP. With 1 base clipped from V and 11 bases from J, the junction kept 3 bases outside the gene matches. CDR3 length: 12 residues. The DNA for the CDR3 is TGTGCTAGTGGTTTGGCAGGGGGAGTGCAGTATTTT. Translation: CASGLAGGVQYF.

CDR3 loop: CASSNGLAGAQETQYF. CDR3 coding DNA: TGCGCCAGCAGCAACGGACTAGCGGGAGCCCAAGAGACCCAGTACTTC. The V and J genes are TRBV5-1 and TRBJ2-5; 13 nucleotides line up with TRBD2. V shed 4 bases, J shed 1 base, and the junction held 4 bases outside the gene matches. The CDR3 length is 16 residues. Germline values: CDR1 SGHRS, CDR2 YFSETQ.

The rearrangement links TRBV19 to TRBJ1-5; 9 positions agree with TRBD1. Germline trimming cut 6 bases from V and 9 bases from J; bases unmatched to any gene: 9. The CDR3 has 14 residues. The germline V gene has CDR1 LNHDA and CDR2 SQIVND (reference sequence). CDR3 bases: TGTGCCAGTAGGATCAGACAGGGGGTATTGCCCCAGCATTTT. This gives the protein CASRIRQGVLPQHF. Full variable domain (rest looked up from reference TRBV19 and TRBJ1-5): DGGITQSPKYLFRKEGQNVTLSCEQNLNHDAMYWYRQDPGQGLRLIYYSQIVNDFQKGDIAEGYSVSREKKESFPLTVTSAQKNPTAFYLCASRIRQGVLPQHFGDGTRLSIL.

The genes are TRBV15 and TRBJ2-1; TRBD2 matches at 7 bases. The CDR3 runs 16 residues. CDR1 and CDR2 from the germline V gene are LNHNV and YYDKDF (reference sequence). J lost 5 bases, V lost 2 bases, and 9 bases had no gene match. The CDR3 nucleotides are TGTGCCACCAGCAGACTCCGGCTAGCGGAAAACAATGAGCAGTTCTTC. Its protein is CATSRLRLAENNEQFF.

The J gene is TRBJ1-2, the V gene TRBV5-4; 8 nucleotides align to TRBD1. J was trimmed by 4 bases and V by 6 bases; bases with no gene match: 20. CDR1 is SGHNT, CDR2 YYREEE, per germline (reference sequence). The CDR3 totals 18 residues. The CDR3: CASTQTGTGGAPFYGYTF. The DNA of the CDR3 is TGTGCCAGCACCCAGACCGGGACAGGCGGGGCCCCTTTCTATGGCTACACCTTC.

V gene TRBV28 combines with J gene TRBJ2-7; D is possibly TRBD1 (5 bases). Germline CDR1 MDHEN, CDR2 SYDVKM. Trimming pared 6 bases from V and 3 bases from J, leaving 9 bases between. This CDR3 region has 12 residues. The CDR3 nucleotides are TGTGCCAGCAGATCAGGGTACTACGAGCAGTACTTC. This sequence encodes CASRSGYYEQYF.

J is TRBJ2-7 and V is TRBV5-1, with TRBD2 matching 9 bases. From germline, CDR1 is SGHRS and CDR2 YFSETQ. V lost 4 bases to trimming and J lost 6 bases; unmatched junction nucleotides: 8. There are 14 residues in the CDR3. For the CDR3, the DNA is TGCGCCAGCAGCCCTTTAGCGGGAGCCGTCGAGCAGTACTTC. It specifies CASSPLAGAVEQYF.

The V gene is TRBV6-1, the J gene TRBJ2-7; TRBD2 matches at 11 bases. Germline lookup yields CDR1 MNHNS and CDR2 SASEGT. CDR3 length: 15 residues. Losses at the gene ends were 8 bases for V and 4 bases for J; bases not matched to a gene: 10. The CDR3 sequence: CASQTGTSGPYEQYF. CDR3 DNA sequence: TGTGCCAGCCAGACCGGGACTAGCGGACCGTACGAGCAGTACTTC.